This T cell receptor (beta chain) was observed in a study of blood T cell repertoires in COVID-19. Background on the study: Samples came from the United States, Italy and Spain, spanning acute and convalescent COVID-19. T cells, B-cell-depleted T cells, or PBMCs supplied cDNA or gDNA.

Original processing methods: The assay estimated nucleated cells by amplifying reference gene primers. Sequencing was performed with immunoSEQ multiplex PCR; in TCRdb, only in-frame clones are kept and a portion is missing. The DNA was the basis for D and trimming; V, J and clone size are from that table. The sample has some 83,000 clones; more than 70% are singletons. This clone was seen a few times. Sequencing was performed on peripheral blood. The sequence was obtained from a woman of 80 years or more with acute or convalescent COVID-19.

The CDR3 DNA reads as TGTGCCTGGGACATCAGGGGGCTGAATAGGGGCTACACCTTC. Protein sequence: CAWDIRGLNRGYTF. The chain carries TRBV30 and TRBJ1-2, with 8 bases aligning to TRBD1. The CDR3 contains 14 residues. The ends lost 5 bases at V and 8 bases at J; junction bases unmatched: 13. Looked up from germline, CDR1 is GTSNPN and CDR2 is SVGIG (reference sequence).